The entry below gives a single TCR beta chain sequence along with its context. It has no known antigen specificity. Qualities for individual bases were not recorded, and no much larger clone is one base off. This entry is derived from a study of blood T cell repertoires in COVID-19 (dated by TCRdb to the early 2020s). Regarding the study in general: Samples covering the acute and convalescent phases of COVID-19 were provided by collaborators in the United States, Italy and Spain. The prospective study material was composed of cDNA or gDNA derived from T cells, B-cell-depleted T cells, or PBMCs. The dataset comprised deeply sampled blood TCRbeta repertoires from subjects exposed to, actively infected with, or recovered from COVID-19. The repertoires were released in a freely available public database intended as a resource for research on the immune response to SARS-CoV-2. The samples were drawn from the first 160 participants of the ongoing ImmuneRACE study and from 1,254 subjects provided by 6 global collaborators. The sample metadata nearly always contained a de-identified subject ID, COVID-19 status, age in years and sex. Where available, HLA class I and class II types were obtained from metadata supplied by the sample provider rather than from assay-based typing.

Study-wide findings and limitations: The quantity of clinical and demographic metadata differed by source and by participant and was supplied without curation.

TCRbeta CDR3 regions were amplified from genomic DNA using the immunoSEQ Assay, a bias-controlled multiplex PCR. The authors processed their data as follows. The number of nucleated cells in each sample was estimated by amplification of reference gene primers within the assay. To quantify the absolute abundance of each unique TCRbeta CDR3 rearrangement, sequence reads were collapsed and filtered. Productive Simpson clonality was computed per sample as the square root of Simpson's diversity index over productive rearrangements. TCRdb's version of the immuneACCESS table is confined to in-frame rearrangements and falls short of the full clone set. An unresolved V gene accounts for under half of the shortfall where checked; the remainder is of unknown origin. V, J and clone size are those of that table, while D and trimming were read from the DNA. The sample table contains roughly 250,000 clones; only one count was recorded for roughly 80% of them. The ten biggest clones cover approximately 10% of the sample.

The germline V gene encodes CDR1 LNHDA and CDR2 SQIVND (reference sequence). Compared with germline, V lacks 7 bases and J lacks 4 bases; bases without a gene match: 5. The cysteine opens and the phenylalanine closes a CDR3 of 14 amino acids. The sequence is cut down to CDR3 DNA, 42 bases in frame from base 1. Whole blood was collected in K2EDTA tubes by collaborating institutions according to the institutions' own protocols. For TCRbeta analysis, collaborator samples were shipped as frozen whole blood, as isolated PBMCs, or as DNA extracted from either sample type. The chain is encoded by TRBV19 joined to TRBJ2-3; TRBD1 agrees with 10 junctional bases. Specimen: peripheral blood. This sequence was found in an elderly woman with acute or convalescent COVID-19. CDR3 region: CASKRDRGADTQYF. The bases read TGTGCCAGTAAACGGGACAGGGGAGCAGATACGCAGTATTTT. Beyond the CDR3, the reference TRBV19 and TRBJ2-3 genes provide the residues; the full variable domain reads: DGGITQSPKYLFRKEGQNVTLSCEQNLNHDAMYWYRQDPGQGLRLIYYSQIVNDFQKGDIAEGYSVSREKKESFPLTVTSAQKNPTAFYLCASKRDRGADTQYFGPGTRLTVL.